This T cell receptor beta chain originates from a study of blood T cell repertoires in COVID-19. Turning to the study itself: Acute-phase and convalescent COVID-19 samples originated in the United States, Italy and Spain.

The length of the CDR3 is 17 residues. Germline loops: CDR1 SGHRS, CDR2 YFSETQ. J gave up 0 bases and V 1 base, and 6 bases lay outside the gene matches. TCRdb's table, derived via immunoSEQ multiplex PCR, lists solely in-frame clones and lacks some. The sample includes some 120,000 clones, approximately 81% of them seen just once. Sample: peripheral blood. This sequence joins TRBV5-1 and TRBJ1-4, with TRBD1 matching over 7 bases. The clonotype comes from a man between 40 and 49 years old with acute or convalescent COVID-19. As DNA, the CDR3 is TGCGCCAGCAGCTTGAACAGGGGTGCCGCAACTAATGAAAAACTGTTTTTT. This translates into CASSLNRGAATNEKLFF.